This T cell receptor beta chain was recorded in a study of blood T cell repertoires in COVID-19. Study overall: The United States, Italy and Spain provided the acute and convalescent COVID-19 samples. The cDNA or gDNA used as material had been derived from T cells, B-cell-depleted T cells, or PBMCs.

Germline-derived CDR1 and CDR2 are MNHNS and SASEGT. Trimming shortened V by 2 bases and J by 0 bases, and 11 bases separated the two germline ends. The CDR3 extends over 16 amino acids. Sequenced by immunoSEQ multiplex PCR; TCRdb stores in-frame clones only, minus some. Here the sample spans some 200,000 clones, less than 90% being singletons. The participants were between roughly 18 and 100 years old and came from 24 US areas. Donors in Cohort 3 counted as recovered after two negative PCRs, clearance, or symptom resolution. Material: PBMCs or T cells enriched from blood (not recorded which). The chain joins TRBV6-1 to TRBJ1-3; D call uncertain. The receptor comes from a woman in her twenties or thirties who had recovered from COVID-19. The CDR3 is CASSERRHISGNTIYF. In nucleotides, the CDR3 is TGTGCCAGCAGTGAAAGGAGGCATATCTCTGGAAACACCATATATTTT.